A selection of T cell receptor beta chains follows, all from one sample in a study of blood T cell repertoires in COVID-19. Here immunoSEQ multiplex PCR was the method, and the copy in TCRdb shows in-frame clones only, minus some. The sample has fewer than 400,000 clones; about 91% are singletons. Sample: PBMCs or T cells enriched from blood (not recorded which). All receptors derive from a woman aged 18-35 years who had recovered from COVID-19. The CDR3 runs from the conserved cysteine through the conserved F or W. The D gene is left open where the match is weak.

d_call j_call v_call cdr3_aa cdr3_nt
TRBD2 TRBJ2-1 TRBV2 CASSEEGAGGYEQFF TGTGCCAGCAGTGAAGAGGGTGCGGGAGGTTATGAGCAGTTCTTC
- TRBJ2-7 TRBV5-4 CASSSGTFTYEQYF TGTGCCAGCAGCTCCGGGACTTTCACCTACGAGCAGTACTTC
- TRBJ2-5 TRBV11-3 CASSRGAGNQETQYF TGTGCCAGCAGCCGAGGTGCGGGAAACCAAGAGACCCAGTACTTC
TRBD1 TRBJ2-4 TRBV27 CASSRTGGSAKNIQYF TGTGCCAGCAGTCGTACAGGGGGCTCAGCCAAAAACATTCAGTACTTC
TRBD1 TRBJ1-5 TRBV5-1 CASSLTGQGNQPQHF TGCGCCAGCAGCTTGACGGGACAGGGGAATCAGCCCCAGCATTTT
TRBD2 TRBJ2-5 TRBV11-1 CASSDGLGKETQYF TGTGCCAGCAGCGACGGACTAGGAAAAGAGACCCAGTACTTC
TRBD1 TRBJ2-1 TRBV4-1 CASSQAGQEYNEQFF TGCGCCAGCAGCCAAGCGGGACAGGAGTACAATGAGCAGTTCTTC
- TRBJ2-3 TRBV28 CASSFQQAGTDTQYF TGTGCCAGCAGTTTTCAACAGGCCGGCACAGATACGCAGTATTTT
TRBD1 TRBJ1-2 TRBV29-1 CSVRIPGQGLRTF TGCAGCGTCAGAATACCGGGACAGGGGCTACGCACCTTC
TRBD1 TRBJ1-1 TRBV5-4 CASSNRGGTEAFF TGTGCCAGCAGCAACAGGGGGGGCACTGAAGCTTTCTTT
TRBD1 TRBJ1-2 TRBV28 CASSFGDRAAYGYTF TGTGCCAGCAGTTTTGGGGACAGGGCGGCCTATGGCTACACCTTC
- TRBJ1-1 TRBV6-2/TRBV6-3 CASSYSRTAAYGEAFF TGTGCCAGCAGTTACTCCCGGACAGCGGCATACGGTGAAGCTTTCTTT
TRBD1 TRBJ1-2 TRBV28 CASSSPLPQGHGDYGYTF TGTGCCAGCAGTTCCCCCCTACCACAGGGGCATGGGGACTATGGCTACACCTTC
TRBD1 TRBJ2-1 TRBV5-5 CASSLTQGVSSYNEQFF TGTGCCAGCAGCTTGACACAGGGGGTCAGCTCCTACAATGAGCAGTTCTTC
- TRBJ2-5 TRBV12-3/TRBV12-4 CASSFSSETQYF TGTGCCAGCAGTTTCTCCTCAGAGACCCAGTACTTC
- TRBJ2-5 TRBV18 CASSHSGAGETQYF TGTGCCAGCTCCCACAGTGGGGCGGGGGAGACCCAGTACTTC
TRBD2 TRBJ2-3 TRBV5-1 CASSLAGSGRGTQYF TGCGCCAGCAGCTTGGCAGGAAGCGGGAGGGGAACGCAGTATTTT
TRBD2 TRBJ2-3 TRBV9 CASSGEGLAGPTDTQYF TGTGCCAGCAGCGGTGAGGGACTAGCGGGGCCCACAGATACGCAGTATTTT
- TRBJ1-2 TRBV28 CASSLAGSRAGGYTF TGTGCCAGCAGTTTAGCGGGATCCCGGGCGGGTGGCTACACCTTC